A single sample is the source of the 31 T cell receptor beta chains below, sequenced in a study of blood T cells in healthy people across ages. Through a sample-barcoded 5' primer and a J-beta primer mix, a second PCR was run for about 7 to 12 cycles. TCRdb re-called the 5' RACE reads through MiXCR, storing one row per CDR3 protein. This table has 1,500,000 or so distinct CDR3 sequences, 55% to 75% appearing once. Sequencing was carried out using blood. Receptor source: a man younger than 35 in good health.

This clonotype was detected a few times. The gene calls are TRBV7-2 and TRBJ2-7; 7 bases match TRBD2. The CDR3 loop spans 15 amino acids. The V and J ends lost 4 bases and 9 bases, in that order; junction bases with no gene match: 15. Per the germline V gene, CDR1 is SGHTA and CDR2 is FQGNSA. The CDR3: CASSSTMAGTTLQYF. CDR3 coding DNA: TGTGCCAGCAGCTCGACAATGGCAGGGACTACTTTGCAGTACTTC.

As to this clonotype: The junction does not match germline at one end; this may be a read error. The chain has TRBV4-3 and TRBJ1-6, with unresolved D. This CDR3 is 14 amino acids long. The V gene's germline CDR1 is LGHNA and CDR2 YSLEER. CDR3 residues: CVSSQDLEVSPLHF. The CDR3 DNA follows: TGCGTCAGCAGCCAAGACCTAGAGGTTTCACCCCTCCACTTT.

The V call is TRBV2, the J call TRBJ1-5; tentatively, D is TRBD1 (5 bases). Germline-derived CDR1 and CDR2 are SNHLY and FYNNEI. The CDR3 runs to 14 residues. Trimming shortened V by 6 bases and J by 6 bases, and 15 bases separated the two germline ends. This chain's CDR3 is CASSYGGEGQPQHF. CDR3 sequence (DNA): TGTGCCAGCAGCTATGGGGGGGAGGGTCAGCCCCAGCATTTT.

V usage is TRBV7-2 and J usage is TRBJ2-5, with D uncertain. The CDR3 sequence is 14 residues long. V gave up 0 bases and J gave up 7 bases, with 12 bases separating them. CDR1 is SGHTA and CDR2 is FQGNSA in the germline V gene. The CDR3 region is CASSLAVLHRTQYF. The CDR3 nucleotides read TGTGCCAGCAGCTTAGCTGTCCTCCACCGGACCCAGTACTTC.

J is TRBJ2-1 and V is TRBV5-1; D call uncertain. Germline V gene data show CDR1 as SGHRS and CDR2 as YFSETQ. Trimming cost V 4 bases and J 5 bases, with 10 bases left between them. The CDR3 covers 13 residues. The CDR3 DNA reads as TGCGCCAGCAGCGTGTATGGGAACAATGAGCAGTTCTTC. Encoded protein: CASSVYGNNEQFF.

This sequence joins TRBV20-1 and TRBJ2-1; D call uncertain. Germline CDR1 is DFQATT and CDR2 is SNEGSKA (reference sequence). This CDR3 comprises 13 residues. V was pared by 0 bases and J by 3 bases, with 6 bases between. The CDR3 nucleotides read TGCAGTGCTAGAGAACCTAGCTACAATGAGCAGTTCTTC. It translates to CSAREPSYNEQFF.

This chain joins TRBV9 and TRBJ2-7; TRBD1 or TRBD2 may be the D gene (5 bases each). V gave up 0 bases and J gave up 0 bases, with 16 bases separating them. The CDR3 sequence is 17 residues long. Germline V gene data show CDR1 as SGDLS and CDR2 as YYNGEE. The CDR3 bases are TGTGCCAGCAGCGTAGGAATCGGGGCAGGGACCTCCTACGAGCAGTACTTC. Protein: CASSVGIGAGTSYEQYF. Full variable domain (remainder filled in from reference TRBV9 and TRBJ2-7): DSGVTQTPKHLITATGQRVTLRCSPRSGDLSVYWYQQSLDQGLQFLIQYYNGEERAKGNILERFSAQQFPDLHSELNLSSLELGDSALYFCASSVGIGAGTSYEQYFGPGTRLTVT.

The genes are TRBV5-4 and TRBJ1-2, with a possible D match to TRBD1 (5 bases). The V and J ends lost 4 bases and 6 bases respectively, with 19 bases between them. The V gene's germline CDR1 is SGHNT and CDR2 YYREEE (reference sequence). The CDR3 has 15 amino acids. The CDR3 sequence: CASSREEGRRNGYTF. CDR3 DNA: TGTGCCAGCAGCCGCGAAGAGGGGCGAAGAAATGGCTACACCTTC.

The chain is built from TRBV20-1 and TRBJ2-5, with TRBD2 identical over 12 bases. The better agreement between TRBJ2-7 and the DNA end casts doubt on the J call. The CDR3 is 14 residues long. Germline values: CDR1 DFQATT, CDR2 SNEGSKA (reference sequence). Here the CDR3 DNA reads TGCAGTGCTTTTGGACTAGCGGGAAGAAACGAGCAGTACTTC. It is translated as CSAFGLAGRNEQYF.

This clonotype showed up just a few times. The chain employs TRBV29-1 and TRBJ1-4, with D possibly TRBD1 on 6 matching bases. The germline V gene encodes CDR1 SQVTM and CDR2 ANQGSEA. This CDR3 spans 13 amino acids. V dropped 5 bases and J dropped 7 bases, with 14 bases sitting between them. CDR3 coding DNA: TGCAGCGTTCCAGGGAAAGGGGGTGAAAAACTGTTTTTT. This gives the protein CSVPGKGGEKLFF.

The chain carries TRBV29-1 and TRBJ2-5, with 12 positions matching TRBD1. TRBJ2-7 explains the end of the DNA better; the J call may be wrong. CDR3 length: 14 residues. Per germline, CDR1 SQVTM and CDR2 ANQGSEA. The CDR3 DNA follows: TGCAGCGTTGCCCTAGGGACAGGGGGCAGCGAGCAGTACTTC. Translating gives CSVALGTGGSEQYF.

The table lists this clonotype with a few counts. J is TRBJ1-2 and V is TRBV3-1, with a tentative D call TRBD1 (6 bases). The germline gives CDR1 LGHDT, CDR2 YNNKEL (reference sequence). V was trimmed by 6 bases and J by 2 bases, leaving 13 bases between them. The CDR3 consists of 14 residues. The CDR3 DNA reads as TGTGCCAGCAGATTAACAGGGAGCAACTATGGCTACACCTTC. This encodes CASRLTGSNYGYTF.

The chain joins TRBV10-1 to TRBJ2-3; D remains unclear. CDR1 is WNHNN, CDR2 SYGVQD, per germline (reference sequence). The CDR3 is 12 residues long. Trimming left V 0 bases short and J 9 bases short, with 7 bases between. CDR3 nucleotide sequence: TGCGCCAGCAGTGAGTCGGGAAAAACGCAGTATTTT. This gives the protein CASSESGKTQYF.

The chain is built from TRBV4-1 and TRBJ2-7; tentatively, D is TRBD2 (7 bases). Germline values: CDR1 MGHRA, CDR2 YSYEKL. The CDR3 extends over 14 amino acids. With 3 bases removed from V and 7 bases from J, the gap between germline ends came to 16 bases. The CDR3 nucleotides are TGCGCCAGCAGCCAGACAGGACTAGTCGCAGAGCAGTACTTC. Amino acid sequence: CASSQTGLVAEQYF.

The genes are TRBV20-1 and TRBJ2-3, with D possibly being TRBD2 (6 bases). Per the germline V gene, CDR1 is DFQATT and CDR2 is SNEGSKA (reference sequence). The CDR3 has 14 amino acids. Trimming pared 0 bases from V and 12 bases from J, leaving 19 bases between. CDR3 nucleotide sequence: TGCAGTGCTAGAGATTTTTATACTAGCAATTCTCAGTATTTT. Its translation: CSARDFYTSNSQYF.

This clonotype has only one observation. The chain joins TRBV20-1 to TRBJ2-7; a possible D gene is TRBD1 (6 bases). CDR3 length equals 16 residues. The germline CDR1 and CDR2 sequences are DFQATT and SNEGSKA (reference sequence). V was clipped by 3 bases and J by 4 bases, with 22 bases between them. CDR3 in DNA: TGCAGTGCTAGCACCGACCACAGGGTGAGGAGGTACGAGCAGTACTTC. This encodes CSASTDHRVRRYEQYF.

CDR3 loop: CASSDASGSYEQYF. As DNA, the CDR3 is TGTGCCAGCAGTGACGCTAGCGGGAGCTACGAGCAGTACTTC. The chain has TRBV2 and TRBJ2-7; TRBD2 matches at 10 bases. The length of the CDR3 is 14 residues. The V segment lost 3 bases and the J segment 3 bases; nucleotides outside the gene matches: 2. Germline lookup yields CDR1 SNHLY and CDR2 FYNNEI.

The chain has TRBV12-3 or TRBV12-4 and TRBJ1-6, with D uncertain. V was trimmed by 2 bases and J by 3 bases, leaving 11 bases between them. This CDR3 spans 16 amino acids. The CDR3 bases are TGTGCCAGCAGTTTAAGGCCGGGCGGCTATAATTCACCCCTCCACTTT. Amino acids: CASSLRPGGYNSPLHF.

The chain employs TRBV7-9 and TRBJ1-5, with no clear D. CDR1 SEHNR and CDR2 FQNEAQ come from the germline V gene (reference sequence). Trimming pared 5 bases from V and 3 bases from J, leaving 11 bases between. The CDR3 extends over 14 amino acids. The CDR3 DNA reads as TGTGCCAGCAGCCATGGGCCGCCCAATCAGCCCCAGCATTTT. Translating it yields CASSHGPPNQPQHF.

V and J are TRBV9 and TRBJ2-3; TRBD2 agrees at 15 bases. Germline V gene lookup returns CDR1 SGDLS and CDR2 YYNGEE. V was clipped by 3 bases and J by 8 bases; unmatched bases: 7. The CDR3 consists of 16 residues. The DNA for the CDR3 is TGTGCCAGCAGCGGGACTAGCGGGGGGGCAATTGGTACGCAGTATTTT. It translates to CASSGTSGGAIGTQYF.

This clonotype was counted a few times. CDR3 protein: CASSQESADWEQYF. CDR3 nucleotides: TGTGCCAGCAGCCAAGAATCGGCGGACTGGGAGCAGTACTTC. The chain links TRBV3-1 to TRBJ2-7; D may be TRBD2 (5 bases). The CDR3 length is 14 residues. Trimming left V 0 bases short and J 7 bases short, with 13 bases between. Germline loops: CDR1 LGHDT, CDR2 YNNKEL (reference sequence).

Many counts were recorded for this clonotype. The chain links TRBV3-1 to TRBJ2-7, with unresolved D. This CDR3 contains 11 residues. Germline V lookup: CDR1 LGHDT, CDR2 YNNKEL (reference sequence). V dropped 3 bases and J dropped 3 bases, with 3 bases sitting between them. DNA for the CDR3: TGTGCCAGCAGCCAGTACTACGAGCAGTACTTC. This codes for CASSQYYEQYF.

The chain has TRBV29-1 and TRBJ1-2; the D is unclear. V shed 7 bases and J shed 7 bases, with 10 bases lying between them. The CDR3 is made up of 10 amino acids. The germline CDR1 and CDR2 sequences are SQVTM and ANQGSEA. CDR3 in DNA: TGCAGCGACTTACGGGGTGGCTACACCTTC. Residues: CSDLRGGYTF.

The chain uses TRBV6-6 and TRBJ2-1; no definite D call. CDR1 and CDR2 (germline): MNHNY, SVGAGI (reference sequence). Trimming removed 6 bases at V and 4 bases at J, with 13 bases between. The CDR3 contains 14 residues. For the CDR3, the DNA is TGTGCCAGCAGACCCGGTGGAGATTACAATGAGCAGTTCTTC. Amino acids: CASRPGGDYNEQFF.

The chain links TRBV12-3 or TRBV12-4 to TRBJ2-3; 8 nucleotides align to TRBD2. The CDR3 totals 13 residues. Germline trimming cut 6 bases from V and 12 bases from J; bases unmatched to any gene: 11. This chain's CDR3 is CASSLLPGLDQYF. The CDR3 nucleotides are TGTGCCAGCAGCCTTTTACCGGGACTAGATCAGTATTTT.

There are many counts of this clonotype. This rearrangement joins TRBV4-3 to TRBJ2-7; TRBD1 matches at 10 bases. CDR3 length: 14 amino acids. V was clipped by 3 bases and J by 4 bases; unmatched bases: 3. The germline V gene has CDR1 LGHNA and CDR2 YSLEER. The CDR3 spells CASSHRDRGYEQYF. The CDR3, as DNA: TGCGCCAGCAGCCACCGGGACAGGGGATACGAGCAGTACTTC.

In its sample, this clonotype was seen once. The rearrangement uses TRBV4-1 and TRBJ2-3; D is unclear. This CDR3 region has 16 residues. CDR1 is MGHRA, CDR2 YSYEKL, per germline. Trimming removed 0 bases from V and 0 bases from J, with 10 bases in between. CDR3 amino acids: CASSQEPYGSTDTQYF. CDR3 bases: TGCGCCAGCAGCCAAGAGCCCTATGGGAGCACAGATACGCAGTATTTT.

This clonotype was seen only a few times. Here the CDR3 reads CAIDGDSYEQYF. CDR3 in DNA: TGTGCCATCGACGGGGACTCCTACGAGCAGTACTTC. This chain joins TRBV10-3 and TRBJ2-7; D may be TRBD2 (5 bases). Trimming pared 8 bases from V and 0 bases from J, leaving 8 bases between. The CDR3 contains 12 residues. Germline V gene data show CDR1 as ENHRY and CDR2 as SYGVKD.

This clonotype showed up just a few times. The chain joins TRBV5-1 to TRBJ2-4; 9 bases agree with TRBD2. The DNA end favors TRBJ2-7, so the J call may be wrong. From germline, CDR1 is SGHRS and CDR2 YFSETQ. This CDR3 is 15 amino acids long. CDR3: CASSLVTSGTYEQYF. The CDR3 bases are TGCGCCAGCAGCTTGGTGACTAGCGGAACCTACGAGCAGTACTTC.

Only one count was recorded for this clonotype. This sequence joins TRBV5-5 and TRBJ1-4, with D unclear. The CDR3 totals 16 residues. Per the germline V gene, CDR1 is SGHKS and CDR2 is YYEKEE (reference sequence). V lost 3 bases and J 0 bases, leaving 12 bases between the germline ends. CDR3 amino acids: CASSSFGTSTNEKLFF. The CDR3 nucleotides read TGTGCCAGCAGCTCCTTTGGAACTTCAACTAATGAAAAACTGTTTTTT.

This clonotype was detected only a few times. The CDR3 DNA follows: TGTGCCAGCAGAAAACAGGGAACAGATACGCAGTATTTT. Translating it yields CASRKQGTDTQYF. The chain couples TRBV27 to TRBJ2-3; D might be TRBD1 (6 bases). The CDR3 runs to 13 residues. V was trimmed by 6 bases and J by 3 bases, leaving 10 bases between them. Germline CDR1 reads MNHEY; CDR2 reads SMNVEV (reference sequence).